This TCR beta chain was captured in a study of naive and memory T cell subsets. Findings and limits, study-wide: A few larger clonotypes appeared in naive repertoires, especially CD8, possibly memory cells re-expressing CD45RA. Diversity fell and Gini index rose from naive through CM, EM, EMRA.

This clonotype was counted a few times. Its antigen remains unidentified. The CDR3 covers 18 residues. CDR1 and CDR2 from the germline V gene are MGHRA and YSYEKL. With V trimmed by 0 bases and J by 4 bases, 13 bases remained unmatched. The beta constant-region primer was an equimolar mix of two oligonucleotides covering TRBC1 and TRBC2. Ligated cDNA was amplified by four rounds of PCR with nested alpha and beta constant-region primers and SP2. TCRdb itself ran the UMI-ligation and nested PCR reads through MiXCR, one entry per CDR3 protein. The sample yields approximately 140,000 distinct CDR3 sequences, 22% seen once.

V and J are TRBV4-1 and TRBJ1-2; 8 bases agree with TRBD1. The source of this sequence is a human donor in good health. Sequencing was done on a sample of naive CD4+ T cells from blood. Written as DNA, the CDR3 is TGCGCCAGCAGCCAAGACTACGGACAGGGAATAGTGATCTATGGCTACACCTTC. It specifies CASSQDYGQGIVIYGYTF.